These 25 T cell receptor beta chains were sequenced from one sample in a study of blood T cell repertoires in COVID-19. TCRdb's copy holds only in-frame clones and misses some; the assay was immunoSEQ multiplex PCR. The table shows a few hundred thousand clones, with around 90% occurring only once. The sequencing sample was made of peripheral blood. The source is a woman in her 40s with COVID-19, enrolled during active disease.

About this clone: Other DNA sequences of this sample code for an identical CDR3. This rearrangement joins TRBV29-1 to TRBJ1-1; maybe TRBD1 (6 bases). This CDR3 has 13 residues. Germline lookup yields CDR1 SQVTM and CDR2 ANQGSEA. V lost 4 bases and J 2 bases, leaving 11 bases between the germline ends. The CDR3 DNA is TGCAGCGTTGGCGGACAGCGAAACACTGAAGCTTTCTTT. It codes for CSVGGQRNTEAFF.

A few counts support this clone. V usage is TRBV5-1 and J usage is TRBJ2-7, with D perhaps matching TRBD1 (6 bases). The CDR3 is 15 residues long. Trimming cost V 0 bases and J 4 bases, with 14 bases left between them. Germline V lookup: CDR1 SGHRS, CDR2 YFSETQ. The CDR3 DNA reads TGCGCCAGCAGCTTGGTAGAGGGGGAAGCTTACGAGCAGTACTTC. It yields the protein CASSLVEGEAYEQYF.

V is TRBV4-3 and J is TRBJ2-7; tentatively, D is TRBD2 (5 bases). Germline V CDR1 and CDR2: LGHNA, YSLEER. CDR3 length: 14 amino acids. Trimming took 0 bases from V and 7 from J, leaving 13 bases between them. The CDR3 protein is CASSQEPGQREQYF. CDR3 sequence (DNA): TGCGCCAGCAGCCAAGAACCGGGCCAGCGGGAGCAGTACTTC.

The rearrangement links TRBV27 to TRBJ2-2; 9 nucleotides match TRBD1. The CDR3 spans 17 residues. CDR1 is MNHEY and CDR2 is SMNVEV in the germline V gene (reference sequence). J was trimmed by 0 bases and V by 3 bases; bases with no gene match: 5. As DNA, the CDR3 is TGTGCCAGCAGTTTCTCCGGGACAGGGACGAACACCGGGGAGCTGTTTTTT. Protein: CASSFSGTGTNTGELFF.

The V gene is TRBV7-2, the J gene TRBJ2-1; TRBD2 aligns across 11 bases. The V gene end was trimmed by 4 bases and the J gene end by 10 bases; junction bases not matched to a gene: 9. The germline gives CDR1 SGHTA, CDR2 FQGNSA. CDR3 length equals 15 residues. CDR3 region: CASSSLAGGPSEQFF. The DNA of the CDR3 is TGTGCCAGCAGCTCATTAGCGGGGGGGCCATCCGAGCAGTTCTTC.

This chain uses TRBV5-4 with TRBJ1-1, with 10 bases fitting TRBD1. V lost 4 bases to trimming and J lost 0 bases; unmatched junction nucleotides: 12. Germline values: CDR1 SGHNT, CDR2 YYREEE (reference sequence). This CDR3 has 18 residues. The CDR3 loop reads CASSHPAGTGDMNTEAFF. CDR3 bases: TGTGCCAGCAGCCACCCGGCAGGGACAGGGGATATGAACACTGAAGCTTTCTTT.

This chain links TRBV9 with TRBJ2-2, with a possible D match to TRBD2 (5 bases). Germline loops: CDR1 SGDLS, CDR2 YYNGEE. CDR3 length: 12 amino acids. Trimming stripped 7 bases from V and 4 bases from J, with 8 bases between. CDR3 loop: CASGSSTGELFF. The CDR3 coding sequence is TGTGCCAGCGGGAGTTCCACCGGGGAGCTGTTTTTT.

CDR3 in DNA: TGTGCCAGCAGTTGGGGTCGGGGGGTTGATAATGAAAAACTGTTTTTT. Protein: CASSWGRGVDNEKLFF. The V call is TRBV28, the J call TRBJ1-4, with TRBD1 as a possible D gene (5 bases). Trimming stripped 4 bases from V and 4 bases from J, with 16 bases between. CDR3 length equals 16 residues. Germline V CDR1 and CDR2: MDHEN, SYDVKM.

J is TRBJ2-7 and V is TRBV19, with 9 bases matching TRBD1. Germline CDR1 reads LNHDA; CDR2 reads SQIVND (reference sequence). The CDR3 sequence is 15 residues long. The J segment lost 3 bases and the V segment lost 5 bases, leaving 8 bases of the junction unmatched. The CDR3 protein is CASSSQSGQGYEQYF. The DNA for the CDR3 is TGTGCCAGTAGTTCACAGTCGGGACAGGGCTACGAGCAGTACTTC.

J is TRBJ2-7 and V is TRBV5-4, with 9 bases that match TRBD1. V lost 0 bases, J lost 7 bases, and 11 bases stayed unmatched. This CDR3 comprises 16 residues. Per the germline V gene, CDR1 is SGHNT and CDR2 is YYREEE (reference sequence). The DNA for the CDR3 is TGTGCCAGCAGCTTGGGGGGGACAGGGACTTTACGGGAGCAGTACTTC. This gives the protein CASSLGGTGTLREQYF.

The chain is built from TRBV27 and TRBJ2-7; TRBD1 matches 7 bases. The V segment lost 5 bases and the J segment 3 bases; nucleotides outside the gene matches: 4. Germline V gene sequence: CDR1 MNHEY, CDR2 SMNVEV (reference sequence). The CDR3 spans 13 residues. CDR3 coding DNA: TGTGCCAGCAGTGAGCAGGGGGTCTACGAGCAGTACTTC. Translating it yields CASSEQGVYEQYF.

The chain uses TRBV6-5 and TRBJ2-7, with D uncertain. V lost 10 bases and J lost 2, with 21 bases in between. The germline V gene encodes CDR1 MNHEY and CDR2 SVGAGI. The CDR3 contains 15 residues. Here the CDR3 DNA reads TGTGCCACCCAGTTTAACCGCCTGGCAGCCTACGAGCAGTACTTC. Protein: CATQFNRLAAYEQYF.

The rearrangement uses TRBV28 and TRBJ2-3, with 9 bases that match TRBD1. Germline V gives CDR1 MDHEN, CDR2 SYDVKM. Trimming removed 6 bases from V and 4 bases from J; junction bases left unmatched: 5. CDR3 length equals 14 residues. The CDR3 loop is CASSRDRASDTQYF. The CDR3 DNA follows: TGTGCCAGCAGCCGGGACAGGGCGTCAGATACGCAGTATTTT.

The chain joins TRBV27 to TRBJ2-3; D is unresolved. V lost 6 bases and J lost 0, with 13 bases in between. The CDR3 contains 15 residues. Germline V CDR1 and CDR2: MNHEY, SMNVEV (reference sequence). In DNA, the CDR3 is TGTGCCAGCAGCTTCGACCGGGTTAGCACAGATACGCAGTATTTT. Its protein product is CASSFDRVSTDTQYF.

V gene TRBV10-3 combines with J gene TRBJ2-7; D perhaps matches TRBD1 (5 bases). Germline CDR1 is ENHRY and CDR2 is SYGVKD. This CDR3 region has 12 residues. V lost 10 bases to trimming and J lost 2 bases, with 12 bases between them. CDR3 bases: TGTGCCACCCACGACAGAGCCTACGAGCAGTACTTC. It codes for CATHDRAYEQYF.

The J gene is TRBJ1-5, the V gene TRBV2, with 9 bases aligning to TRBD1. Germline V gene data show CDR1 as SNHLY and CDR2 as FYNNEI. The CDR3 has 17 amino acids. V trimming: 6 bases; J trimming: 2 bases; junction bases outside the gene matches: 11. CDR3 DNA: TGTGCCAGCAGGCCCTGGACAGGGGATGGGGGCAATCAGCCCCAGCATTTT. Translating gives CASRPWTGDGGNQPQHF.

V usage is TRBV4-1 and J usage is TRBJ2-1, with 8 bases aligning to TRBD2. CDR3 length: 14 amino acids. Looked up from germline, CDR1 is MGHRA and CDR2 is YSYEKL. With 3 bases clipped from V and 12 bases from J, the junction kept 10 bases outside the gene matches. CDR3 DNA sequence: TGCGCCAGCAGCCAGCTTTGGACTAGCCGCGTGCAGTTCTTC. This gives the protein CASSQLWTSRVQFF.

V usage is TRBV29-1 and J usage is TRBJ2-5, with 7 bases aligning to TRBD2. The CDR3 spans 12 residues. Looked up from germline, CDR1 is SQVTM and CDR2 is ANQGSEA. V lost 6 bases to trimming and J lost 2 bases; unmatched junction nucleotides: 3. CDR3 DNA: TGCAGCGTGCAGGGACTACAAGAGACCCAGTACTTC. This translates into CSVQGLQETQYF.

This clone was found once. CDR3: CASSVATSGLTDTQYF. The CDR3, as DNA: TGTGCCAGCAGCGTAGCAACTAGCGGGTTGACAGATACGCAGTATTTT. V is TRBV9 and J is TRBJ2-3; 9 positions agree with TRBD2. Germline V gene data show CDR1 as SGDLS and CDR2 as YYNGEE. V lost 0 bases, J lost 3 bases, and 5 bases stayed unmatched. This CDR3 is 16 amino acids long.

The V call is TRBV6-1, the J call TRBJ1-2; 7 nucleotides align to TRBD1. V was clipped by 0 bases and J by 5 bases; unmatched bases: 6. The CDR3 length is 15 residues. The germline V gene encodes CDR1 MNHNS and CDR2 SASEGT. CDR3 DNA: TGTGCCAGCAGTGAAGCCCGGGGACAGTTTTATGGCTACACCTTC. Protein sequence: CASSEARGQFYGYTF.

This sequence joins TRBV29-1 and TRBJ1-1, with D possibly matching TRBD1 (5 bases). This CDR3 contains 14 residues. The ends were cut back, 0 bases at V and 6 bases at J, with 14 bases in the middle. Germline CDR1 and CDR2: SQVTM and ANQGSEA. The CDR3 is CSVEEGGIWAEAFF. The CDR3 nucleotides read TGCAGCGTTGAAGAGGGGGGGATATGGGCTGAAGCTTTCTTT.

The gene calls are TRBV7-2 and TRBJ2-2, with 8 bases matching TRBD1. The CDR3 extends over 16 amino acids. V was clipped by 5 bases and J by 2 bases; unmatched bases: 7. Germline V gene lookup returns CDR1 SGHTA and CDR2 FQGNSA. In nucleotides, the CDR3 is TGTGCCAGCAGCCTCAGGGGGCAGGGTAACACCGGGGAGCTGTTTTTT. Encoded protein: CASSLRGQGNTGELFF.

The table lists this clone with a few counts. The CDR3 DNA follows: TGTGCCACCAGCAGAGAAGGCCCGGGGGCTAACTATGGCTACACCTTC. It yields the protein CATSREGPGANYGYTF. The V and J genes are TRBV15 and TRBJ1-2, with D perhaps matching TRBD1 (5 bases). Germline loops: CDR1 LNHNV, CDR2 YYDKDF (reference sequence). CDR3 length: 16 residues. V was pared by 0 bases and J by 0 bases, with 11 bases between.

In this sample, this clone turned up once. This chain joins TRBV15 and TRBJ2-7, with TRBD2 matching over 10 bases. With 1 base clipped from V and 3 bases from J, the junction kept 18 bases outside the gene matches. The CDR3 is made up of 20 amino acids. CDR1 and CDR2 (germline): LNHNV, YYDKDF (reference sequence). This CDR3 is CATSRGGGGTSGITFYEQYF. For the CDR3, the DNA is TGTGCCACCAGCAGAGGAGGAGGGGGAACTAGCGGGATTACGTTCTACGAGCAGTACTTC.

The chain joins TRBV6-2 or TRBV6-3 to TRBJ2-2; 8 bases fit TRBD2. Germline-derived CDR1 and CDR2 are MNHEY and SVGEGT. The CDR3 is made up of 14 amino acids. Trimming cost V 4 bases and J 8 bases; bases outside gene matches: 6. CDR3 nucleotides: TGTGCCAGCAGTTCTTTAGCGGGGCGAGGGGAGCTGTTTTTT. It specifies CASSSLAGRGELFF.